Included here is one T cell receptor (beta chain) sequence, with context. Germline assignment: CDR1 SSHAT and CDR2 FNYEAQ (reference sequence). CDR3 length: 14 residues. V dropped 0 bases and J dropped 11; count of bases not matched to a gene: 6. These data come from a study of blood T cell repertoires in COVID-19. Overall study: The samples span acute and convalescent COVID-19 from the United States, Italy and Spain. PBMCs, B-cell-depleted T cells, or T cells provided the cDNA or gDNA that made up the material.

Assay used: immunoSEQ multiplex PCR; TCRdb lists only in-frame clones, some missing. The table lists about 97,000 clones, about 90% of them singletons. The chain uses TRBV7-7 and TRBJ1-3, with TRBD1 matching over 8 bases. This sequence was found in a man in his fifties or sixties with acute or convalescent COVID-19. Sequencing used peripheral blood. The DNA for the CDR3 is TGTGCCAGCAGCTTAGCAAGTAGACAGGGGCCCATATATTTT. Its translation is CASSLASRQGPIYF.